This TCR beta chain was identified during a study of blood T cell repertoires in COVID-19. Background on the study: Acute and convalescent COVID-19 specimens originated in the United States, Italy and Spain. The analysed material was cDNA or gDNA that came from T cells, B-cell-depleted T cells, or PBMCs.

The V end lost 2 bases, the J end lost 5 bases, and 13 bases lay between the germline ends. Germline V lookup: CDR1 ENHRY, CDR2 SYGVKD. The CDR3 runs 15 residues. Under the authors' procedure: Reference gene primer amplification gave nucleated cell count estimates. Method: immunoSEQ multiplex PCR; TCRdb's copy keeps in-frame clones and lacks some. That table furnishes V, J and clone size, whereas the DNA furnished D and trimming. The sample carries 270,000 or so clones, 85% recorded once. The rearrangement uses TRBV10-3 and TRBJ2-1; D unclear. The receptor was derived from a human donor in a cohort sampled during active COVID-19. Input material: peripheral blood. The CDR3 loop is CAISEARPENNEQFF. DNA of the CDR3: TGTGCCATCAGTGAGGCCCGGCCGGAGAACAATGAGCAGTTCTTC.